Listed here are 4 T cell receptor beta chains from one sample, sequenced in a study of T-cell memory formation after mild COVID-19 (dated by TCRdb to the early 2020s). The library was generated by 5' RACE. Sequenced using an Illumina NovaSeq 6000. TCRdb applied fastp at Q25 and MiXCR to the public reads, then kept only in-frame beta chains. All rows with the same CDR3 protein become a single entry with the most common DNA and genes. The sample table holds over 450,000 distinct CDR3 sequences, of which just over 20% were seen once. The ten largest make up around 13% of the sample. The sample was PBMCs or a T cell subset sorted from them (not recorded which). Every receptor here comes from an adult woman who had mild COVID-19 (a few samples of this study predate the infection). The sample titles of this study are shuffled in the database, so cell type and time point are left out; the donor was told from shared clones.

This clonotype came up a few times. This chain links TRBV10-3 with TRBJ1-5; D might be TRBD1 (6 bases). Germline CDR1 ENHRY, CDR2 SYGVKD. V was pared by 3 bases and J by 2 bases, with 11 bases between. The length of the CDR3 is 15 residues. In DNA form, the CDR3 reads TGTGCCATCAGTGAAGGGGGGAGAGGCAATCAGCCCCAGCATTTT. It encodes CAISEGGRGNQPQHF.

This clonotype was counted between two and nine times. V usage is TRBV18 and J usage is TRBJ2-5; the D call may be TRBD1 or TRBD2 (5 bases each). The CDR3 covers 15 residues. Germline V gene lookup returns CDR1 KGHSH and CDR2 LQKENI. V was pared by 6 bases and J by 5 bases, with 19 bases between. The CDR3 sequence is CASSRGPPVTETQYF. In DNA form, the CDR3 reads TGTGCCAGCTCGAGGGGCCCACCAGTGACGGAGACCCAGTACTTC.

This clonotype was detected once. This sequence joins TRBV12-3 or TRBV12-4 and TRBJ2-7; D is perhaps TRBD1 or TRBD2 (8 bases each). The CDR3 consists of 14 residues. Trimming took 8 bases from V and 4 from J, leaving 18 bases between them. The CDR3 sequence: CASREGQGAYEQYF. The CDR3 nucleotides read TGTGCCAGCCGGGAGGGGCAGGGGGCTTACGAGCAGTACTTC.

The J gene is TRBJ1-2, the V gene TRBV11-3; weak D call: TRBD1 (5 bases). Trimming left V 5 bases short and J 2 bases short, with 15 bases between. The CDR3 totals 15 residues. The germline V gene has CDR1 SGHNT and CDR2 YENEEA. The CDR3 nucleotides are TGTGCCAGCAGCCCCGGAGCGGGGCCGAACTATGGCTACACCTTC. Its translation is CASSPGAGPNYGYTF.